This passage covers 7 T cell receptor beta chains from one sample sequenced in a study of beta chain features in type 1 diabetes. Reverse transcribing all isolated RNA meant expressed TCRB transcripts were sequenced. Produced via immunoSEQ multiplex PCR; TCRdb's table is partial and in-frame only. This repertoire shows under 350,000 clones, approximately 8% found once; its top ten account for under 1.3%. The source material was central memory CD4+ T cells from blood. These receptors came from a woman under 30 in good health.

This clone occurred a few times. It may be a read error: a sequence one base away is much more abundant. The chain joins TRBV4-2 to TRBJ1-1, with a weak D call TRBD1 (6 bases). This CDR3 has 13 residues. Germline CDR1 and CDR2: LGHNA and YNFKEQ. Trimming took off 4 bases at V and 1 base at J, with 7 bases between the two ends. The CDR3 reads CASSPRGNTEAFF. CDR3 bases: TGTGCCAGCAGCCCCAGGGGGAACACTGAAGCTTTCTTT.

The genes are TRBV11-3 and TRBJ2-7; no clear D. V was clipped by 2 bases and J by 3 bases, with 8 bases between them. Germline V lookup: CDR1 SGHNT, CDR2 YENEEA. The CDR3 contains 13 residues. The CDR3 DNA reads TGTGCCAGCAGCTTAATCGGAAGCTACGAGCAGTACTTC. It translates to CASSLIGSYEQYF.

This clone was picked up a small number of times. The CDR3 is CSVGQGHNSPLHF. The DNA of the CDR3 is TGCAGCGTTGGGCAGGGACATAATTCACCCCTCCACTTT. The J gene is TRBJ1-6, the V gene TRBV29-1; tentatively, D is TRBD1 (5 bases). Germline V gene lookup returns CDR1 SQVTM and CDR2 ANQGSEA. The CDR3 sequence is 13 residues long. Deletions cut 4 bases from V and 5 bases from J, with 9 bases between.

This clone was picked up a small number of times. This rearrangement joins TRBV6-6 to TRBJ2-2; D may match TRBD1 or TRBD2 (5 bases each). Germline-derived CDR1 and CDR2 are MNHNY and SVGAGI (reference sequence). With 5 bases removed from V and 2 bases from J, the gap between germline ends came to 15 bases. The CDR3 totals 16 residues. The CDR3 protein is CASSLGRTANTGELFF. The CDR3 coding sequence is TGTGCCAGCAGTCTGGGACGAACAGCAAACACCGGGGAGCTGTTTTTT.

This sequence joins TRBV4-1 and TRBJ2-4; the D call may be TRBD1 or TRBD2 (5 bases each). Trimming left V 7 bases short and J 1 base short, with 8 bases between. This CDR3 spans 13 amino acids. Per germline, CDR1 MGHRA and CDR2 YSYEKL. The CDR3, as DNA: TGCGCCAGCACGGGGACGGCCAAAAACATTCAGTACTTC. Translated, it gives CASTGTAKNIQYF.

For this clone: This same CDR3 is encoded by further DNA sequences in the sample. V gene TRBV19 combines with J gene TRBJ1-1, with D perhaps TRBD1 (6 bases). Trimming pared 7 bases from V and 0 bases from J, leaving 9 bases between. Germline-derived CDR1 and CDR2 are LNHDA and SQIVND (reference sequence). CDR3 length: 13 residues. The CDR3 region has the DNA TGTGCCAGTACGGACAGACTGAACACTGAAGCTTTCTTT. It is translated as CASTDRLNTEAFF.

This clone appeared many times. This chain connects TRBV29-1 to TRBJ2-3, with D unresolved. The CDR3 totals 12 residues. Germline V lookup: CDR1 SQVTM, CDR2 ANQGSEA. V lost 5 bases and J lost 9, with 15 bases in between. The CDR3 nucleotides read TGCAGCGTTCCGATAGATTTGGGGACGCAGTATTTT. This encodes CSVPIDLGTQYF.